This TCR beta chain was captured by sequencing in a study of post-analysis software for immune sequencing data. The overall study: Included among the disease courses, which were recorded for the cohort, were relapsing-remitting, secondary progressive and progressive-relapsing multiple sclerosis.

TCR beta cDNA libraries had unique molecular identifiers. TCRdb processed the PCR reads anew with MiXCR; each CDR3 protein has one entry. The table includes roughly 800,000 distinct CDR3 sequences, 46% detected once. CDR1 is MNHEY and CDR2 is SMNVEV in the germline V gene (reference sequence). The CDR3 covers 22 residues. General study points: By F measure, samples from a shared preparation batch strongly co-clustered. Among multiple sclerosis patients, normalized Chao1 diversity was significantly below that of controls. Among a few TRBV segments more frequent in patients than controls were TRBV5-6, TRBV5-1 and TRBV20-1.

For this clonotype: Its cognate antigen is unknown. At one of its ends the junction is not consistent with the germline gene, which may arise from a read error.

The V call is TRBV27, the J call TRBJ2-1, with 14 bases that match TRBD2. The sequence was obtained from a girl aged 10-17 years with multiple sclerosis. What was sequenced was blood. Here the CDR3 reads CAGSLLSSLGTSGSGDYNEQFF. The DNA for the CDR3 is TGTGCCGGCAGTTTATTATCCTCTCTTGGGACTAGCGGGAGCGGGGACTACAATGAGCAGTTCTTC.